Listed below are T cell receptor beta chains from one sample, sequenced in a study of shared clonotypes between healthy human individuals. Assay: immunoSEQ multiplex PCR; the TCRdb copy retains only in-frame clones and omits some. Of roughly 1,100,000 clones in the sample, approximately 70% were seen once. The sequencing input was memory CD4+ T cells sorted from blood. The receptors derive from a young man in good health. Both conserved end residues are part of each CDR3. Each record gives: V gene, J gene, clone size, D gene, CDR3 DNA, CDR3 protein. A D gene is named only where the DNA matches it firmly. Expanded clones are given a class, and other clones once, few, many or no size at all.

TRBV15	TRBJ2-3	-	-	TGTGCCACCAGCAGCCGCGGGCTCAATCCCGGAGATACGCAGTATTTT	CATSSRGLNPGDTQYF
TRBV7-2	TRBJ2-7	-	-	TGTGCCAGCAGCTTAGGTGAGGGCTCCTACGAGCAGTACTTC	CASSLGEGSYEQYF
TRBV6-1	TRBJ2-5	-	-	TGTGCCAGCAGTGAAGGCCCTTTACTAGAACTGGAGACCCAGTACTTC	CASSEGPLLELETQYF
TRBV14	TRBJ1-2	-	-	TGTGCCAGCAGCAGGGGGGGGCACTATGGCTACACCTTC	CASSRGGHYGYTF
TRBV7-9	TRBJ2-7	-	TRBD2	TGTGCCAGCAGCCGTGGGGGTAGCGGGACCTACGAGCAGTACTTC	CASSRGGSGTYEQYF
TRBV5-6	TRBJ2-7	-	TRBD1	TGTGCCAGCAGCTTACGACAGGGAACCGATTACTTC	CASSLRQGTDYF
TRBV13	TRBJ1-1	-	-	TGTGCCAGCAGCTTAATAGGGCAAGGCACTGAAGCTTTCTTT	CASSLIGQGTEAFF
TRBV5-4	TRBJ2-3	-	-	TGTGCCAGCGGGATGGACAGGAGGGGGGATGAGACGCAGTATTTT	CASGMDRRGDETQYF
TRBV11-1	TRBJ2-6	-	-	TGTGCCAGCAGCTCTGGGGCCAACGTCCTGACTTTC	CASSSGANVLTF
TRBV7-2	TRBJ2-7	-	-	TGTGCCAGCAGCTTAAGTCAGGGAGCCTACGAGCAGTACTTC	CASSLSQGAYEQYF
TRBV30	TRBJ1-2	-	TRBD1	TGTGCCTGGTTCTTTGGCGGGACAGGGTCTAACTATGGCTACACCTTC	CAWFFGGTGSNYGYTF
TRBV29-1	TRBJ2-7	many	TRBD1	TGCAGCGTTGAAGGTCTACAGGGGGTTTCGGACGAGCAGTACTTC	CSVEGLQGVSDEQYF
TRBV30	TRBJ2-5	-	TRBD2	TGTGCCTGGAGTGTAGACGGGGGGGCCCGTGAGACCCAGTACTTC	CAWSVDGGARETQYF
TRBV28	TRBJ1-5	-	TRBD1	TGTGCCAGCAGTTCCGTCCGGGACAGGGTGGATAAGCAGCCCCAGCATTTT	CASSSVRDRVDKQPQHF
TRBV20-1	TRBJ2-3	-	-	TGCAGTGCTAGAAGGGGGGTTACGCAGTATTTT	CSARRGVTQYF
TRBV6-6	TRBJ1-1	many	-	TGTGCCAGCAGTTACTTGGCGAAAGAAGCTTTCTTT	CASSYLAKEAFF
TRBV5-1	TRBJ1-2	many	TRBD1	TGCGCCAGCACCTTCGGACAGGGGGAATCGGGCTACACCTTC	CASTFGQGESGYTF
TRBV28	TRBJ2-2	few	-	TGTGCCAGCAGTTTAGAGGCGAGCGGGGAGCTGTTTTTT	CASSLEASGELFF
TRBV5-1	TRBJ1-1	-	-	TGCGCCAGCAGCCCAGTCCCCCCCCTCACTGAAGCTTTCTTT	CASSPVPPLTEAFF
TRBV10-3	TRBJ1-5	-	-	TGTGCCATCAGGGGACGGGACGATCAGCCCCAGCATTTT	CAIRGRDDQPQHF
TRBV2	TRBJ2-1	-	TRBD2	TGTGCCAGCAGTGATGAACTAGCGGCTGCAAATGAGCAGTTCTTC	CASSDELAAANEQFF
TRBV7-9	TRBJ1-1	-	-	TGTGCCAGCAGCCAAGATGCCATGCCAAACACTGAAGCTTTCTTT	CASSQDAMPNTEAFF
TRBV6-6	TRBJ1-2	-	-	TGTGCCACGGTTGAGGGTATAGGAGGCTACACCTTC	CATVEGIGGYTF
TRBV6-1	TRBJ2-5	-	TRBD1	TGTGCCAGCAGTGAACAGGGGGCGCGAGAGACCCAGTACTTC	CASSEQGARETQYF
TRBV30	TRBJ2-3	-	TRBD2	TGTGCCTGGAGTTTGACTAGCGGGAAAGATACGCAGTATTTT	CAWSLTSGKDTQYF
TRBV7-8	TRBJ1-1	-	-	TGTGCCAGCAGACCCGGGACTTTGTCTGAAGCTTTCTTT	CASRPGTLSEAFF
TRBV5-4	TRBJ1-2	-	-	TGTGCCAGCAGCTTGGCCGCCAGTGCTAACTATGGCTACACCTTC	CASSLAASANYGYTF
TRBV30	TRBJ2-7	-	-	TGTGCCTGGAAAACGGGACACGGGCAGTACTTC	CAWKTGHGQYF
TRBV5-1	TRBJ2-2	-	TRBD1	TGCGCCAGCAGCTTAAATACAGGGGGCACCGGGGAGCTGTTTTTT	CASSLNTGGTGELFF
TRBV10-1	TRBJ1-2	few	TRBD1	TGCGCCAGCAGTGAGAGGACAGGGGGCCCTATAGGCTACACCTTC	CASSERTGGPIGYTF
TRBV11-2	TRBJ2-6	once	-	TGTGCCAGCAGCTTTGGAGACAGCTACTCTGGGGCCAACGTCCTGACTTTC	CASSFGDSYSGANVLTF
TRBV27	TRBJ2-7	-	TRBD1	TGTGCCAGCAGTCAGGGGGCCGACAGGGTCGAGCAGTACTTC	CASSQGADRVEQYF
TRBV6-1	TRBJ1-2	-	-	TGTGCCAGCAGTGAATATGTCTCTGGGTATGGCTACACCTTC	CASSEYVSGYGYTF
TRBV2	TRBJ1-1	-	TRBD1	TGTGCCAGCAGAAAACCCGGGACAGGGAGCACTGAAGCTTTCTTT	CASRKPGTGSTEAFF
TRBV28	TRBJ1-4	-	TRBD1	TGTGCCAGTCTCGGGACAGTGGCCTCTGAAAAACTGTTTTTT	CASLGTVASEKLFF
TRBV30	TRBJ2-7	-	-	TGTGCCTGGAGGGATACAGGGAGTCTATCGAGGGAGCAGTACTTC	CAWRDTGSLSREQYF
TRBV18	TRBJ2-6	-	TRBD1	TGTGCCAGCTCGGGTACAGGGGCCCTCTACTCTGGGGCCAACGTCCTGACTTTC	CASSGTGALYSGANVLTF
TRBV4-1	TRBJ2-3	-	TRBD1	TGCGCCAGCAGCCTTCAACCGGGACAGGGGGGCACAGATACGCAGTATTTT	CASSLQPGQGGTDTQYF
TRBV4-1	TRBJ1-2	-	-	TGCGCCAGCAGCCGAGAGTGGACGGGGAACTATGGCTACACCTTC	CASSREWTGNYGYTF
TRBV5-6	TRBJ2-5	-	TRBD1	TGTGCCAGCAACAGGGGGGAGAGGGAGACCCAGTACTTC	CASNRGERETQYF
TRBV7-8	TRBJ1-5	-	-	TGTGCCAGCAGCTCCCCTGCGGCGCCCCAGCATTTT	CASSSPAAPQHF
TRBV18	TRBJ1-4	few	-	TGTGCCAGCTCAGGGGGAGCTTCAGAGGGAAAACTGTTTTTT	CASSGGASEGKLFF
TRBV15	TRBJ2-3	few	TRBD2	TGTGCCACCAGCAGAGATCGACCGACTAGCGGGAGAAGGTCAGATACGCAGTATTTT	CATSRDRPTSGRRSDTQYF
TRBV18	TRBJ1-1	-	TRBD1	TGTGCCAGCTCGTCTGACAGGGGGCGGACTGAAGCTTTCTTT	CASSSDRGRTEAFF
TRBV10-3	TRBJ1-2	-	-	TGTGCCATCGGCCAGACCGGGAACTATGGCTACACCTTC	CAIGQTGNYGYTF
TRBV5-4	TRBJ2-6	-	-	TGTGCCAGCAGCCATGACATGGCTGGGGCCAACGTCCTGACTTTC	CASSHDMAGANVLTF
TRBV30	TRBJ2-6	-	-	TGTGCCTCTAGCGCTTCCCCTGGGGCCAACGTCCTGACTTTC	CASSASPGANVLTF
TRBV10-3	TRBJ1-6	few	TRBD1	TGTGCCATCAGTGACTTCGCGGGACAGGGGAATTCACCCCTCCACTTT	CAISDFAGQGNSPLHF
TRBV5-1	TRBJ2-7	-	TRBD1	TGCGCCAGCAGAAGGACAGGGGATAGCGGCAGCTCCTACGAGCAGTACTTC	CASRRTGDSGSSYEQYF
TRBV25-1	TRBJ1-6	-	-	TGTGCCAGCAGTGGGACAAACTATAATTCACCCCTCCACTTT	CASSGTNYNSPLHF
TRBV5-1	TRBJ2-1	-	-	TGCGCCAGCAGCTTGGCCCAGTACAATGAGCAGTTCTTC	CASSLAQYNEQFF
TRBV6-1	TRBJ2-1	few	TRBD2	TGTGCCAGCAGTGAGATTAGCGGGAGTTACAATGAGCAGTTCTTC	CASSEISGSYNEQFF
TRBV7-9	TRBJ2-2	-	-	TGTGCCAGCCAACTACCCGGGAGGGGGCGAACCGGGGAGCTGTTTTTT	CASQLPGRGRTGELFF